The T cell receptor (beta chain) under discussion was sequenced for a study of T cell clonality in common variable immunodeficiency. General study points: TCRbeta clonality was increased in CVID versus healthy controls.

TCRdb's copy holds only in-frame clones and misses some; the assay was immunoSEQ multiplex PCR. Reported are about 34,000 clones, none seen only once; the ten largest carry 0.95%. This clone has at least ten counts. Its cognate antigen is unknown. The read terminates 3 residues ahead of where the CDR3 ends, so the germline J gene completes it. Germline CDR1 is SNHLY and CDR2 is FYNNEI. V lost 6 bases and J lost 7, with 18 bases in between. The CDR3 sequence is 14 residues long. The sequencing sample was made of peripheral blood mononuclear cells. The chain carries TRBV2 and TRBJ1-2; tentatively, D is TRBD1 (5 bases). The sequence came from a person aged 18 to 75 in good health. The CDR3 bases that were read are TGTGCCAGCAGACAACTTTACGACAGTGCTGGC. This sequence encodes CASRQLYDSAG. The full CDR3 reads CASRQLYDSAGYTF.